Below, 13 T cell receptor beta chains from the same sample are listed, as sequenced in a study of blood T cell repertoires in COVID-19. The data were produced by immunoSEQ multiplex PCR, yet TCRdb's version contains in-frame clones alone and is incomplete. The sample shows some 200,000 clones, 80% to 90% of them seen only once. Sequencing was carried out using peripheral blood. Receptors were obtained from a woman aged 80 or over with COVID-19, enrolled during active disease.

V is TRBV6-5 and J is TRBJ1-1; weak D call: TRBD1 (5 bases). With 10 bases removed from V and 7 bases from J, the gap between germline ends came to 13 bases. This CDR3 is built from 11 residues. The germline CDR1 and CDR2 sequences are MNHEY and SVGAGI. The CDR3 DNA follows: TGTGCCACCCATCGGGGGGGTGAAGCTTTCTTT. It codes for CATHRGGEAFF.

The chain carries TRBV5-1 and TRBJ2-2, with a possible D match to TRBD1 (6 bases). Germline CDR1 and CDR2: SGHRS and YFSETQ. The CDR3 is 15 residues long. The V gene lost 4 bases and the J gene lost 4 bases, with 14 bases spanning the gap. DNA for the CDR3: TGCGCCAGCAGCCTTCTCGGGACATTCACCGGGGAGCTGTTTTTT. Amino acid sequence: CASSLLGTFTGELFF. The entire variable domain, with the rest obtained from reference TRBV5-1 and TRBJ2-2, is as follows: KAGVTQTPRYLIKTRGQQVTLSCSPISGHRSVSWYQQTPGQGLQFLFEYFSETQRNKGNFPGRFSGRQFSNSRSEMNVSTLELGDSALYLCASSLLGTFTGELFFGEGSRLTVL.

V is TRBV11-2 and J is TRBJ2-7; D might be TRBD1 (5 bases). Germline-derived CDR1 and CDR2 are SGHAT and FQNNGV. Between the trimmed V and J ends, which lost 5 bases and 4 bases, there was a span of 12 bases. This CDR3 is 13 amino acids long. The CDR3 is CASSERQIYEQYV. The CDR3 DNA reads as TGTGCCAGCAGCGAACGACAGATTTACGAGCAGTACGTC.

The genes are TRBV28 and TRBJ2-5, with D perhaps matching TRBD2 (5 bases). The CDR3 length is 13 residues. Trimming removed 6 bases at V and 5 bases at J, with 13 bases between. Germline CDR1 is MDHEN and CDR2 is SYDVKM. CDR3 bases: TGTGCCAGCAGGGGAGAGCTGCCGGAGACCCAGTACTTC. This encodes CASRGELPETQYF.

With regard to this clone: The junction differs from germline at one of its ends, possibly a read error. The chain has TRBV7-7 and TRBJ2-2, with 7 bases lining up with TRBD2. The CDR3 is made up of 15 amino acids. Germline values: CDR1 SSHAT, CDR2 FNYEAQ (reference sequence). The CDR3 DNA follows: TGTGCTAGCAGCCTCGGGACTACGGACACCGGGGAGCTGTTTTTT. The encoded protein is CASSLGTTDTGELFF.

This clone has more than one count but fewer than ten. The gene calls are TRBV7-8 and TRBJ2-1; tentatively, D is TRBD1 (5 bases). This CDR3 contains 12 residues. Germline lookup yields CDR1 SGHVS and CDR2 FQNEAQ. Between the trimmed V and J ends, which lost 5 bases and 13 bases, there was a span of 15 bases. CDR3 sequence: CASSLDLGPQFF. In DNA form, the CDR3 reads TGTGCCAGCAGCCTTGATTTGGGGCCTCAGTTCTTC.

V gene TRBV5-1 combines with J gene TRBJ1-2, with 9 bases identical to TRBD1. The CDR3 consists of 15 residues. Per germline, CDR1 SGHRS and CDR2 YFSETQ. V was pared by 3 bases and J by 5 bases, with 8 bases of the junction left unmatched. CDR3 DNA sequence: TGCGCCAGCAGCTCCGACGGGACAGGGCGGTATGGCTACACCTTC. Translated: CASSSDGTGRYGYTF.

The CDR3 DNA reads TGTGCCAGCAGCGAAACAGGGAGGGGGACTGAAGCTTTCTTT. Amino acids: CASSETGRGTEAFF. This sequence joins TRBV7-3 and TRBJ1-1, with TRBD1 as a possible D gene (6 bases). V lost 5 bases to trimming and J lost 5 bases, with 15 bases between them. The CDR3 contains 14 residues. Germline CDR1 reads SGHTA; CDR2 reads FQGTGA.

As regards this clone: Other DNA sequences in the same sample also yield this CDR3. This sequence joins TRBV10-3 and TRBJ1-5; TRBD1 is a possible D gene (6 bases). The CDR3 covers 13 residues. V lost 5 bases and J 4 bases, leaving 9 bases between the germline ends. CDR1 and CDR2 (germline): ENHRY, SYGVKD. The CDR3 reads CAISRQVNQPQHF. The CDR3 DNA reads TGTGCCATCAGTAGACAGGTTAATCAGCCCCAGCATTTT.

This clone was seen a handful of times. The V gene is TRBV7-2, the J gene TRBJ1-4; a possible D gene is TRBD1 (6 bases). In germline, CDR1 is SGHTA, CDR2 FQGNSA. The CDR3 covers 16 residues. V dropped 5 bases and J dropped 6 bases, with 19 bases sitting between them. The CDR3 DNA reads TGTGCCAGCAGCCTTCAAGGGGGACCTGGCTATGAAAAACTGTTTTTT. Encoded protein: CASSLQGGPGYEKLFF.

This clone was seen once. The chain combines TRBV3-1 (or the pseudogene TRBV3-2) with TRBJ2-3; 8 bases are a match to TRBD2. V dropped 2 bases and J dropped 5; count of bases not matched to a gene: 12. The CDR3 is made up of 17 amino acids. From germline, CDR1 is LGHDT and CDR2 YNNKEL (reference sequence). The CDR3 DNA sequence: TGTGCCAGCAGCCAAAACCCGGGGGGGGCTAACATAGATACGCAGTATTTT. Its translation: CASSQNPGGANIDTQYF.

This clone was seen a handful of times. CDR3 in amino acids: CASSEGGTLNTEAFF. The CDR3 DNA reads as TGTGCCAGCAGTGAAGGGGGGACATTGAACACTGAAGCTTTCTTT. The V gene is TRBV6-1, the J gene TRBJ1-1, with D perhaps matching TRBD1 (6 bases). This CDR3 has 15 amino acids. V lost 1 base and J lost 0, with 9 bases in between. In germline, CDR1 is MNHNS, CDR2 SASEGT.

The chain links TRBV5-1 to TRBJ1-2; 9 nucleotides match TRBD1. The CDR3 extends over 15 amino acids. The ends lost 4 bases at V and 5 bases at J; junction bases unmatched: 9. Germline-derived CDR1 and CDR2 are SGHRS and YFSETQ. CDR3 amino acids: CASSPSGQGQYGYTF. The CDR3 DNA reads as TGCGCCAGCAGCCCATCGGGACAGGGACAATATGGCTACACCTTC.